The entry below describes one TCR beta chain. This clonotype was seen a few times. What this receptor recognizes is not known. It has no much larger one-base neighbor in the sample; base qualities were not kept. This sample was included in a study of CD8 T cells in ankylosing spondylitis (dated by TCRdb to about 2017). Background for the entire study: To find TCR variants linked to disease, the study profiled T cell receptor beta repertoires in ankylosing spondylitis patients and healthy donors. The whole study cohort included about a hundred healthy donors and under 30 ankylosing spondylitis patients. Peripheral blood was sampled, and synovial fluid was also collected from ankylosing spondylitis patients. Study-wide findings and limitations: Some TCR beta motif variants had previously been reported in synovial fluid and blood of reactive arthritis patients, which suggested common disease-initiation mechanisms. The disease-linked clones had a CD8+ phenotype and were found at relatively low frequencies in peripheral blood. According to the report, matched synovial fluid samples from ankylosing spondylitis patients were significantly enriched for the disease-linked clones. A TCR beta motif made up of eight highly homologous amino acid variants appeared to be characteristic of blood from ankylosing spondylitis patients.

V sheds 5 bases and J sheds 10 bases, leaving 12 bases between their ends. CDR1 and CDR2 are drawn from the germline V gene: SQVTM, ANQGSEA. The CDR3, from cysteine to phenylalanine, totals 11 residues. The CDR3 DNA has 33 bases and is translated from base 1. Instrument on record: Illumina HiSeq 2500. Quantitative 5'-RACE with molecular barcodes was the method used to prepare the TCR beta libraries. On the authors' methods: To identify disease-linked TCR variants, a new computational method was used, one built on a probabilistic model of VDJ rearrangement. TCRdb redid the processing of the public reads, applying fastp at Q25 and MiXCR, and retained in-frame beta chains. Identical CDR3 protein sequences are pooled into one entry, listed with their most common genes and DNA. It is TCRdb's table, rather than the study itself, that gives the V and J calls and clone size. The sample yields some 300,000 distinct CDR3 sequences; less than 25% were counted once. The top ten hold around 3.2% of the sample.

The source material was blood, either unsorted or a sorted T cell fraction (not recorded which). The V gene is TRBV29-1 and the J gene is TRBJ2-4; there is no confident call for the D gene. This TCR derives from a female donor with ankylosing spondylitis or in good health (not recorded which). The sequenced DNA is TGCAGCGTTCTACTGCGTCGGATTCAGTACTTC. It is translated as CSVLLRRIQYF.